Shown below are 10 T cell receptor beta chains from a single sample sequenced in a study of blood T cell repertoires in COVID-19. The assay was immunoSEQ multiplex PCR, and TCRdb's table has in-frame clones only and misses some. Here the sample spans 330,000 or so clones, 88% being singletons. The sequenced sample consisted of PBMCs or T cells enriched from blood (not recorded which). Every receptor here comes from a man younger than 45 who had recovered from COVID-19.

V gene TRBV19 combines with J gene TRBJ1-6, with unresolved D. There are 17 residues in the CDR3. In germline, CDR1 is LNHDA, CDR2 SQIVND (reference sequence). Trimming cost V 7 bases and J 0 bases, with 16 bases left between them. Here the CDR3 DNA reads TGTGCCAGTAACCCCAATCGGGGTGACTCCTATAATTCACCCCTCCACTTT. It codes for CASNPNRGDSYNSPLHF.

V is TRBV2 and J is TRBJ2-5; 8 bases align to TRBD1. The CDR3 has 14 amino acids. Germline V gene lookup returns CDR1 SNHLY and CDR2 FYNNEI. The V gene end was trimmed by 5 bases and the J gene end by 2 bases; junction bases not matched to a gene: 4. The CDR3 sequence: CASSRTGQQETQYF. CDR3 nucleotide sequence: TGTGCCAGCAGTCGGACAGGGCAGCAAGAGACCCAGTACTTC.

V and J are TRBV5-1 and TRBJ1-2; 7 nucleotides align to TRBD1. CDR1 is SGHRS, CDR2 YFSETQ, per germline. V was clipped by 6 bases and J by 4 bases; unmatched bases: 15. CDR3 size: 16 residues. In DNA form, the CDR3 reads TGCGCCAGCAAGGACGAGCGACAGGGAACGGGCTATGGCTACACCTTC. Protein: CASKDERQGTGYGYTF.

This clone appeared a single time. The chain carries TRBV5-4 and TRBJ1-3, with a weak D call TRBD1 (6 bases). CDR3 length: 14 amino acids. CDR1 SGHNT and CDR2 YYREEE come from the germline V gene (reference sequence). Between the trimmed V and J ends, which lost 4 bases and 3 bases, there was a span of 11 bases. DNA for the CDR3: TGTGCCAGCAGCAAACAGGGTCTTGGAAACACCATATATTTT. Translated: CASSKQGLGNTIYF.

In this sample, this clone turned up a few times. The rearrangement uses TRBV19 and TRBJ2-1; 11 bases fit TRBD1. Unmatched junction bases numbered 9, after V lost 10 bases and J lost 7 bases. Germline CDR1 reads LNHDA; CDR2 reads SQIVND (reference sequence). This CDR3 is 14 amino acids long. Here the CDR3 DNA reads TGTGCCACCGAGGGACAGGGGGTTGGGAATGAGCAGTTCTTC. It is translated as CATEGQGVGNEQFF. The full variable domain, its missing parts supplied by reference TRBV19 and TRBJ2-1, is DGGITQSPKYLFRKEGQNVTLSCEQNLNHDAMYWYRQDPGQGLRLIYYSQIVNDFQKGDIAEGYSVSREKKESFPLTVTSAQKNPTAFYLCATEGQGVGNEQFFGPGTRLTVL.

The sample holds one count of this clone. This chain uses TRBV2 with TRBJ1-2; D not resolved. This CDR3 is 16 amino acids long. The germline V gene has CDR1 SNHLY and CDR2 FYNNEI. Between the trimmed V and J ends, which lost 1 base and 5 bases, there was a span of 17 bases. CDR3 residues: CASSEGLGGLAYGYTF. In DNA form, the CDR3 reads TGTGCCAGCAGTGAAGGGCTCGGAGGGTTGGCTTATGGCTACACCTTC. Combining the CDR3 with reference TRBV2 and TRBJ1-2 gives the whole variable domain EPEVTQTPSHQVTQMGQEVILRCVPISNHLYFYWYRQILGQKVEFLVSFYNNEISEKSEIFDDQFSVERPDGSNFTLKIRSTKLEDSAMYFCASSEGLGGLAYGYTFGSGTRLTVV.

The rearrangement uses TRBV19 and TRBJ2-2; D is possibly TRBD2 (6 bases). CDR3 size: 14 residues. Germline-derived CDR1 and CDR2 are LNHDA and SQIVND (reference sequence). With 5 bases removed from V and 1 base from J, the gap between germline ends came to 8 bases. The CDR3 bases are TGTGCCAGTAGTCCAGCGGGGAACACCGGGGAGCTGTTTTTT. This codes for CASSPAGNTGELFF.

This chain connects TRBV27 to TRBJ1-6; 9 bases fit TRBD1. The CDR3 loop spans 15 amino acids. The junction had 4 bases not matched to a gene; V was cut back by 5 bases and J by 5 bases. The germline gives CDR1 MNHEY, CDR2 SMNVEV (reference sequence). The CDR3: CASSLGTGNNSPLHF. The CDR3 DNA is TGTGCCAGCAGTCTAGGGACAGGGAATAATTCACCCCTCCACTTT.

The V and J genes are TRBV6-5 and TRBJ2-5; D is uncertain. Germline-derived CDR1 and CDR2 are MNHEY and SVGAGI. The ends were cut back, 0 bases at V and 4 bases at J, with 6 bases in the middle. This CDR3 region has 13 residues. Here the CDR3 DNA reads TGTGCCAGCAGTTACTCGAGTGGAGAGACCCAGTACTTC. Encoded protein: CASSYSSGETQYF.

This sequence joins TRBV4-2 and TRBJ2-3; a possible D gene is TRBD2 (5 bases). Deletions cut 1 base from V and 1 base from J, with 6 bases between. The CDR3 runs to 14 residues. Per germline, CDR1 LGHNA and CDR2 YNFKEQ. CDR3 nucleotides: TGTGCCAGCAGCCAAGCGAGGGGCACAGATACGCAGTATTTT. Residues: CASSQARGTDTQYF.